A single sample gave rise to the 4 T cell receptor beta chains below, sequenced in a study of blood T cell repertoires in COVID-19. Here immunoSEQ multiplex PCR was the method, and the copy in TCRdb shows in-frame clones only, minus some. The table has under 300,000 clones, around nine tenths seen once; the top ten hold roughly 9%. Sequenced: PBMCs or T cells enriched from blood (not recorded which). The receptor set was obtained from a man aged 35 to 55 who had recovered from COVID-19.

The rearrangement joins TRBV19 to TRBJ2-1; 9 positions match TRBD2. This CDR3 spans 16 amino acids. Trimming took 6 bases from V and 5 from J; bases not matched to a gene: 11. CDR1 is LNHDA, CDR2 SQIVND, per germline (reference sequence). CDR3 sequence reads: CASSLGLATSHNEQFF. CDR3 DNA sequence: TGTGCCAGTAGCTTAGGACTAGCGACTTCACACAATGAGCAGTTCTTC.

The CDR3 spells CASSAGTGAYEQYF. CDR3 DNA: TGTGCCAGTAGCGCCGGGACAGGGGCCTACGAGCAGTACTTC. The gene calls are TRBV19 and TRBJ2-7, with 10 bases matching TRBD1. The CDR3 covers 14 residues. Germline-derived CDR1 and CDR2 are LNHDA and SQIVND (reference sequence). Unmatched junction bases numbered 4, after V lost 6 bases and J lost 2 bases.

The rearrangement links TRBV7-2 to TRBJ1-5, with 8 positions matching TRBD1. Losses at the gene ends were 1 base for V and 8 bases for J; bases not matched to a gene: 7. The CDR3 runs 15 residues. Germline-derived CDR1 and CDR2 are SGHTA and FQGNSA. CDR3 DNA sequence: TGTGCCAGCAGCTTAGTCTCAGGGGGCAACGAGCCCCAGCATTTT. Translated: CASSLVSGGNEPQHF. The variable domain in full, completed from reference TRBV7-2 and TRBJ1-5, reads GAGVSQSPSNKVTEKGKDVELRCDPISGHTALYWYRQSLGQGLEFLIYFQGNSAPDKSGLPSDRFSAERTGGSVSTLTIQRTQQEDSAVYLCASSLVSGGNEPQHFGDGTRLSIL.

As for this clone: The junction departs from the called germline gene at one end, perhaps through a read error. CDR3 region: CASSLIAGAKNNEQFF. The CDR3 region has the DNA TGTGCTAGCAGCTTAATAGCGGGGGCCAAGAACAATGAGCAGTTCTTC. V is TRBV7-7 and J is TRBJ2-1, with 9 bases matching TRBD2. The CDR3 contains 16 residues. Germline V gene sequence: CDR1 SSHAT, CDR2 FNYEAQ (reference sequence).